A single sample is the source of the 28 T cell receptor beta chains below, sequenced in a study of blood T cell repertoires in COVID-19. Sequencing used immunoSEQ multiplex PCR; TCRdb keeps in-frame clones, though not all of them. This table holds some 350,000 clones, about nine tenths found once. The sequencing input was peripheral blood. Receptors were obtained from a woman in her 70s with COVID-19, enrolled during active disease.

J is TRBJ2-1 and V is TRBV2; TRBD2 matches 11 bases. Germline V lookup: CDR1 SNHLY, CDR2 FYNNEI. The CDR3 has 15 amino acids. The V gene end was trimmed by 7 bases and the J gene end by 3 bases; junction bases not matched to a gene: 5. CDR3 loop: CASTPTSGGYNEQFF. CDR3 coding DNA: TGTGCCAGCACCCCCACTAGCGGGGGCTACAATGAGCAGTTCTTC.

The CDR3: CAWSVRGTTNYGYTF. CDR3 DNA: TGTGCCTGGAGTGTAAGGGGGACCACTAACTATGGCTACACCTTC. This chain uses TRBV30 with TRBJ1-2; D is perhaps TRBD1 (6 bases). The CDR3 is 15 residues long. Germline CDR1 is GTSNPN and CDR2 is SVGIG (reference sequence). Trimming left V 0 bases short and J 0 bases short, with 11 bases between. Combining the CDR3 with reference TRBV30 and TRBJ1-2 gives the whole variable domain SQTIHQWPATLVQPVGSPLSLECTVEGTSNPNLYWYRQAAGRGLQLLFYSVGIGQISSEVPQNLSASRPQDRQFILSSKKLLLSDSGFYLCAWSVRGTTNYGYTFGSGTRLTVV.

This clone appeared once. The rearrangement links TRBV9 to TRBJ2-1, with a possible D match to TRBD1 (6 bases). The germline CDR1 and CDR2 sequences are SGDLS and YYNGEE. Deletions cut 2 bases from V and 6 bases from J, with 15 bases between. The CDR3 has 15 amino acids. The CDR3 DNA sequence: TGTGCCAGCAGCGTCCACCCACAGGGATTCAATGAGCAGTTCTTC. Translated, it gives CASSVHPQGFNEQFF. Looking up the rest from reference TRBV9 and TRBJ2-1 gives the full variable domain: DSGVTQTPKHLITATGQRVTLRCSPRSGDLSVYWYQQSLDQGLQFLIQYYNGEERAKGNILERFSAQQFPDLHSELNLSSLELGDSALYFCASSVHPQGFNEQFFGPGTRLTVL.

This clone was observed a handful of times. V and J are TRBV5-1 and TRBJ2-1; D is possibly TRBD1 (5 bases). V lost 0 bases to trimming and J lost 7 bases, with 11 bases between them. This CDR3 comprises 14 residues. Germline values: CDR1 SGHRS, CDR2 YFSETQ. Written as DNA, the CDR3 is TGCGCCAGCAGCTTGGATGCAGGGTGGAATGAGCAGTTCTTC. Its translation is CASSLDAGWNEQFF.

This chain links TRBV4-2 with TRBJ2-1; 8 bases fit TRBD1. The CDR3 has 16 amino acids. V gave up 8 bases and J gave up 5 bases; unmatched junction bases: 14. The germline gives CDR1 LGHNA, CDR2 YNFKEQ. This CDR3 reads CASADRARSAHNEQFF. CDR3 nucleotides: TGTGCCAGCGCGGACAGGGCGAGGTCGGCGCACAATGAGCAGTTCTTC.

The chain uses TRBV27 and TRBJ2-5; 8 bases are a match to TRBD1. The CDR3 spans 15 residues. In germline, CDR1 is MNHEY, CDR2 SMNVEV (reference sequence). V was clipped by 2 bases and J by 1 base; unmatched bases: 3. Here the CDR3 DNA reads TGTGCCAGCAGTTTAGGACAGGGCGCCCAAGAGACCCAGTACTTC. Translated, it gives CASSLGQGAQETQYF.

This clone was observed a single time. V usage is TRBV4-1 and J usage is TRBJ2-7; no clear D gene. The CDR3 covers 13 residues. Trimming removed 4 bases from V and 0 bases from J, with 7 bases in between. CDR1 and CDR2 from the germline V gene are MGHRA and YSYEKL. The DNA of the CDR3 is TGCGCCAGCAGCCTCACAGTCTCCTACGAGCAGTACTTC. This translates into CASSLTVSYEQYF.

This sequence joins TRBV29-1 and TRBJ1-2; TRBD1 matches at 9 bases. The CDR3 is 15 residues long. Losses at the gene ends were 7 bases for V and 4 bases for J; bases not matched to a gene: 13. Germline V CDR1 and CDR2: SQVTM, ANQGSEA. CDR3 protein: CSAYHDGQGSYGYTF. DNA for the CDR3: TGCAGCGCCTACCACGATGGACAGGGGAGCTATGGCTACACCTTC.

V gene TRBV5-1 combines with J gene TRBJ1-5; tentatively, D is TRBD1 (5 bases). Germline V gene sequence: CDR1 SGHRS, CDR2 YFSETQ. The CDR3 loop spans 13 amino acids. Trimming cost V 5 bases and J 5 bases, with 11 bases left between them. This chain's CDR3 is CASSFQGDQPQHF. CDR3 bases: TGCGCCAGCAGTTTCCAGGGCGATCAGCCCCAGCATTTT.

The chain has TRBV9 and TRBJ1-6; 10 bases match TRBD1. V dropped 4 bases and J dropped 7; count of bases not matched to a gene: 8. Germline assignment: CDR1 SGDLS and CDR2 YYNGEE. The CDR3 is 16 amino acids. The CDR3 is CASSRDRGAENSPLHF. In DNA form, the CDR3 reads TGTGCCAGCAGCCGGGACAGGGGCGCGGAGAATTCACCCCTCCACTTT.

As concerns this clone: Other DNA sequences in the same sample also yield this CDR3. V usage is TRBV19 and J usage is TRBJ1-2; TRBD1 might be the D (6 bases). The CDR3 is 13 amino acids. V gave up 3 bases and J gave up 7 bases, with 12 bases separating them. Germline assignment: CDR1 LNHDA and CDR2 SQIVND (reference sequence). CDR3 amino acids: CASSIATGVGYTF. The CDR3 DNA reads as TGTGCCAGTAGTATCGCGACAGGCGTTGGCTACACCTTC.

The chain has TRBV6-4 and TRBJ2-3; 12 positions match TRBD1. Germline trimming cut 6 bases from V and 4 bases from J; bases unmatched to any gene: 11. The germline CDR1 and CDR2 sequences are MRHNA and SNTAGT. This CDR3 is built from 17 residues. CDR3 in amino acids: CASSLNPGQGASDTQYF. The CDR3 DNA reads TGTGCCAGCAGCCTAAATCCGGGACAGGGGGCTTCAGATACGCAGTATTTT.

This clone was recorded many times. This chain connects TRBV4-2 to TRBJ1-5, with D possibly TRBD1 on 5 matching bases. The CDR3 has 15 residues. The germline V and J ends were trimmed by 0 bases and 1 base, with 7 bases remaining between them. The germline CDR1 and CDR2 sequences are LGHNA and YNFKEQ. CDR3 DNA sequence: TGTGCCAGCAGCCAAGAGAAGGGGAGCAATCAGCCCCAGCATTTT. It encodes CASSQEKGSNQPQHF.

This chain links TRBV6-5 with TRBJ2-5; 8 bases agree with TRBD2. CDR3 length equals 15 residues. Germline trimming cut 4 bases from V and 3 bases from J; bases unmatched to any gene: 7. Germline CDR1 and CDR2: MNHEY and SVGAGI. The CDR3 DNA reads as TGTGCCAGCAGTTCCGGGACTAGGAGGGAAGAGACCCAGTACTTC. This encodes CASSSGTRREETQYF.

V and J are TRBV27 and TRBJ1-2, with D possibly TRBD1 on 6 matching bases. The CDR3 runs to 13 residues. V was cut by 6 bases and J by 2 bases, with 10 bases left in between. Looked up from germline, CDR1 is MNHEY and CDR2 is SMNVEV (reference sequence). The CDR3 loop is CASSRGQNYGYTF. The CDR3 DNA follows: TGTGCCAGCAGCCGTGGACAGAACTATGGCTACACCTTC.

The chain links TRBV5-1 to TRBJ1-2; D possibly corresponds to TRBD1 (6 bases). The CDR3 consists of 15 residues. Germline loops: CDR1 SGHRS, CDR2 YFSETQ. Trimming removed 5 bases at V and 3 bases at J, with 17 bases between. CDR3 amino acids: CASRLQGGPDYGYTF. The CDR3 bases are TGCGCCAGCAGATTACAGGGCGGGCCCGACTATGGCTACACCTTC.

The J gene is TRBJ2-7, the V gene TRBV5-4; perhaps TRBD1 as D (5 bases). Germline CDR1 reads SGHNT; CDR2 reads YYREEE (reference sequence). The CDR3 spans 15 residues. Between the trimmed V and J ends, which lost 0 bases and 3 bases, there was a span of 13 bases. CDR3 DNA: TGTGCCAGCAGCTTGGATCAGGAGACAGACTACGAGCAGTACTTC. Its translation is CASSLDQETDYEQYF.

CDR3 protein: CASSQVGGDYYGYTF. Here the CDR3 DNA reads TGTGCCAGCAGCCAAGTCGGAGGGGACTACTATGGCTACACCTTC. The V call is TRBV14, the J call TRBJ1-2; TRBD1 might be the D (5 bases). V was pared by 1 base and J by 3 bases, with 12 bases between. The CDR3 length is 15 residues. Germline V gene lookup returns CDR1 SGHDN and CDR2 FVKESK.

The chain recombines TRBV5-4 with TRBJ1-2, with TRBD1 matching over 12 bases. Unmatched junction bases numbered 14, after V lost 6 bases and J lost 5 bases. CDR1 is SGHNT, CDR2 YYREEE, per germline (reference sequence). The CDR3 is 17 amino acids. The CDR3 DNA reads TGTGCCAGCACCTACATTTTGTCGGGACAGGGGGCATATGGCTACACCTTC. It specifies CASTYILSGQGAYGYTF.

The genes are TRBV6-5 and TRBJ1-2; possibly TRBD1 for D (6 bases). Germline assignment: CDR1 MNHEY and CDR2 SVGAGI. The V end lost 2 bases, the J end lost 2 bases, and 15 bases lay between the germline ends. The CDR3 consists of 16 residues. CDR3 coding DNA: TGTGCCAGCAGTTACGGTTGGGGGCAGGGGAACTATGGCTACACCTTC. Translating it yields CASSYGWGQGNYGYTF.

The V and J genes are TRBV5-1 and TRBJ1-1; the D is unclear. Trimming took 4 bases from V and 3 from J, leaving 7 bases between them. Germline assignment: CDR1 SGHRS and CDR2 YFSETQ. The CDR3 runs 12 residues. This CDR3 is CASSASDTEAFF. The DNA for the CDR3 is TGCGCCAGCAGCGCCTCGGACACTGAAGCTTTCTTT.

Of note for this clone: Mismatch with germline at one junction end may stem from a read error. The chain is built from TRBV14 and TRBJ1-2, with no clear D. CDR1 is SGHDN, CDR2 FVKESK, per germline. This CDR3 is 15 amino acids long. The CDR3 region has the DNA TGTGCCGGCAGCCAAGATGACTACGATAACTATGGCTACACCTTC. Translation gives CAGSQDDYDNYGYTF.

The gene calls are TRBV7-2 and TRBJ1-1; D gene uncertain. The CDR3 runs 12 residues. CDR1 SGHTA and CDR2 FQGNSA come from the germline V gene. V lost 5 bases and J lost 11, with 15 bases in between. CDR3 amino acids: CASSPPAGIAFF. As DNA, the CDR3 is TGTGCCAGCAGCCCCCCGGCGGGGATCGCTTTCTTT.

In this sample, this clone turned up once. The gene calls are TRBV30 and TRBJ1-5; TRBD1 might be the D (5 bases). V lost 1 base and J lost 7, with 26 bases in between. The CDR3 has 18 amino acids. CDR1 is GTSNPN and CDR2 is SVGIG in the germline V gene (reference sequence). CDR3: CAWSDGGFSLGTRQPQHF. The CDR3 nucleotides read TGTGCCTGGAGTGACGGGGGTTTTAGTTTGGGGACTAGGCAGCCCCAGCATTTT.

The gene calls are TRBV19 and TRBJ2-3; TRBD2 matches at 7 bases. The V gene end was trimmed by 5 bases and the J gene end by 5 bases; junction bases not matched to a gene: 4. The CDR3 is 13 amino acids. Germline assignment: CDR1 LNHDA and CDR2 SQIVND (reference sequence). CDR3 coding DNA: TGTGCCAGTAGTGGGAGGGGAGGAGATACGCAGTATTTT. Protein sequence: CASSGRGGDTQYF.

The rearrangement uses TRBV21-1 and TRBJ1-1; TRBD1, as called in the table, went unchecked against the DNA. TRBV21-1 is termed a pseudogene. CDR3 length: 14 residues. The CDR3 bases are TGTGCCAGCAGCATAAGGGACAGAGGCACTGAAGCTTTCTTT. Its protein is CASSIRDRGTEAFF.

V usage is TRBV6-4 and J usage is TRBJ1-1; TRBD1 aligns across 8 bases. This CDR3 is 11 amino acids long. The V gene end was trimmed by 8 bases and the J gene end by 11 bases; junction bases not matched to a gene: 7. The germline gives CDR1 MRHNA, CDR2 SNTAGT. The CDR3 is CASGDRISAFF. The CDR3 bases are TGTGCCAGCGGGGACAGGATTAGTGCTTTCTTT.

With respect to this clone: Different DNA sequences within this sample yield the same CDR3. The gene calls are TRBV6-5 and TRBJ1-1; 8 bases agree with TRBD1. CDR1 is MNHEY and CDR2 is SVGAGI in the germline V gene. V dropped 2 bases and J dropped 3; count of bases not matched to a gene: 2. The CDR3 runs to 14 residues. Here the CDR3 DNA reads TGTGCCAGCAGTTACGACAGGGGCTACACTGAAGCTTTCTTT. As protein: CASSYDRGYTEAFF.